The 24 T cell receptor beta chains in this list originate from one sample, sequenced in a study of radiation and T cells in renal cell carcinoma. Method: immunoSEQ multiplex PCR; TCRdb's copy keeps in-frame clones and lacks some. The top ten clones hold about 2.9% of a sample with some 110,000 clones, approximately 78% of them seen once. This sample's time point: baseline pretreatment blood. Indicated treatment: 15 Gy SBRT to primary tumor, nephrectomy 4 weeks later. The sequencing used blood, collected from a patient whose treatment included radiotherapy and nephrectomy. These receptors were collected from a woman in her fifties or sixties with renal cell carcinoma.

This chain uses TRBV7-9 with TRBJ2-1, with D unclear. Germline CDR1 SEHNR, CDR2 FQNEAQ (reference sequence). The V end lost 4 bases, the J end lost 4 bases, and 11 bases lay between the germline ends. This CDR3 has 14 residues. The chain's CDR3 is CASSSLSGYNEQFF. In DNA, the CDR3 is TGTGCCAGCAGCTCTCTCTCAGGATACAATGAGCAGTTCTTC.

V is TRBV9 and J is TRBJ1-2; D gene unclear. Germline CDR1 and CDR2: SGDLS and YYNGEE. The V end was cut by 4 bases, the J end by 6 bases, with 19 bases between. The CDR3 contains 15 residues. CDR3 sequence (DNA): TGTGCCAGCAGCATAACGTCCGACGCCGGAGATGGCTACACCTTC. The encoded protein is CASSITSDAGDGYTF.

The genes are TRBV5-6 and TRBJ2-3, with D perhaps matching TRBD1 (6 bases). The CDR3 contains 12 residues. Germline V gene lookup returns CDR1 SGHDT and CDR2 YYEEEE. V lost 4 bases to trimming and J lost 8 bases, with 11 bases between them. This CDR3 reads CASSRGGFTQYF. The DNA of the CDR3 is TGTGCCAGCAGCCGAGGGGGTTTTACGCAGTATTTT.

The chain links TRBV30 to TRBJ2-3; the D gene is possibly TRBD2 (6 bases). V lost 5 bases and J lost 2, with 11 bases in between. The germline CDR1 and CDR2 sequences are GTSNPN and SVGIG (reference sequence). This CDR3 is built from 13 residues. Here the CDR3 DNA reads TGTGCCTGGGTTAGCGGAAACACAGATACGCAGTATTTT. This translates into CAWVSGNTDTQYF.

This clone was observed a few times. CDR3 DNA sequence: TGTGCCAGCACTAGGGACAGTAGCTCTGGAAACACCATATATTTT. Encoded protein: CASTRDSSSGNTIYF. This chain links TRBV6-5 with TRBJ1-3, with TRBD1 matching over 7 bases. CDR1 MNHEY and CDR2 SVGAGI come from the germline V gene. J lost 0 bases, V lost 7 bases, and 6 bases had no gene match. The CDR3 contains 15 residues.

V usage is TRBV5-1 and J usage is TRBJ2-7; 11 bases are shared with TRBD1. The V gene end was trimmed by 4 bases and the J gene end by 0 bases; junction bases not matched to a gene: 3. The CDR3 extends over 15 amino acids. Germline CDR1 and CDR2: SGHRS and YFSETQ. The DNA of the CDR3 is TGCGCCAGCAGCCTCGGACAGGGGGCCTCCTACGAGCAGTACTTC. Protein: CASSLGQGASYEQYF.

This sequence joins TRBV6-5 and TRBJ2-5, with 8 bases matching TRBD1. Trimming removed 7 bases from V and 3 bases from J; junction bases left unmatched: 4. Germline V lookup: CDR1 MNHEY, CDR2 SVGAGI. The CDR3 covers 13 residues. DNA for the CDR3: TGTGCCAGCACCTCAGGGGGCGAAGAGACCCAGTACTTC. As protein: CASTSGGEETQYF.

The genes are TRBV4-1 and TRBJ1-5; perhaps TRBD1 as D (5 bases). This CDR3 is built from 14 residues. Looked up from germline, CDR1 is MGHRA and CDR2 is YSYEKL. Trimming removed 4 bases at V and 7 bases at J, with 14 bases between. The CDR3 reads CASSPGTGGQPQHF. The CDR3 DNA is TGCGCCAGCAGCCCAGGGACCGGTGGGCAGCCCCAGCATTTT.

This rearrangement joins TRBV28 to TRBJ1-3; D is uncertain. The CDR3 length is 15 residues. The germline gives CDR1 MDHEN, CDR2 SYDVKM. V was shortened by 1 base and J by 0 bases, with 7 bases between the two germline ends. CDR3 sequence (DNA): TGTGCCAGCAGTTTATACTCAGCCTCTGGAAACACCATATATTTT. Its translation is CASSLYSASGNTIYF.

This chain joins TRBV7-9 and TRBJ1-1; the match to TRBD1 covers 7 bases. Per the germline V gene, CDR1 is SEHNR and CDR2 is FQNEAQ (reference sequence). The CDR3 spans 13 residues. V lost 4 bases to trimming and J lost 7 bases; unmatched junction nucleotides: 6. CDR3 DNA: TGTGCCAGCAGCTCCCGTGGACAGGTTGAAGCTTTCTTT. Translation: CASSSRGQVEAFF. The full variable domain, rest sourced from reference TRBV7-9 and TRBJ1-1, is DTGVSQNPRHKITKRGQNVTFRCDPISEHNRLYWYRQTLGQGPEFLTYFQNEAQLEKSRLLSDRFSAERPKGSFSTLEIQRTEQGDSAMYLCASSSRGQVEAFFGQGTRLTVV.

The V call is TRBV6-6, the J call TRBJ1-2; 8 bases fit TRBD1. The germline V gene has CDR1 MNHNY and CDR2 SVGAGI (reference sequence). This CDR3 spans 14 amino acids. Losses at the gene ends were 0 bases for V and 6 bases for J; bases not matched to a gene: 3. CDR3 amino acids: CASSYSDRVDGYTF. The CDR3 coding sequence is TGTGCCAGCAGTTACTCGGACAGGGTAGATGGCTACACCTTC.

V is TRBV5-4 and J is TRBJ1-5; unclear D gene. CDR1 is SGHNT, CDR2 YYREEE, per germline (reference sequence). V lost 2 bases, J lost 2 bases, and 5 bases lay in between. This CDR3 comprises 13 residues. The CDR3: CASSFNGNQPQHF. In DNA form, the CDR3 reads TGTGCCAGCAGCTTTAACGGCAATCAGCCCCAGCATTTT. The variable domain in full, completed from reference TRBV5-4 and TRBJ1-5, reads ETGVTQSPTHLIKTRGQQVTLRCSSQSGHNTVSWYQQALGQGPQFIFQYYREEENGRGNFPPRFSGLQFPNYSSELNVNALELDDSALYLCASSFNGNQPQHFGDGTRLSIL.

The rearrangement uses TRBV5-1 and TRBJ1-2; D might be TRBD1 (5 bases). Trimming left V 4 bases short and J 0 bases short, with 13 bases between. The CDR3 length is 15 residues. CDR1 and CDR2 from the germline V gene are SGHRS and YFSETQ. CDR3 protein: CASSPFGQANYGYTF. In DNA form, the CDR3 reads TGCGCCAGCAGCCCGTTCGGACAAGCTAACTATGGCTACACCTTC.

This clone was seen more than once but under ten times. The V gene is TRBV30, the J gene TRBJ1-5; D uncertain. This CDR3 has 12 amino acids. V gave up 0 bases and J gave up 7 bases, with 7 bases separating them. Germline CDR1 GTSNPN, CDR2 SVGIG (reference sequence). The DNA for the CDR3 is TGTGCCTGGAGTGTAGGAGAACAGCCCCAGCATTTT. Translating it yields CAWSVGEQPQHF.

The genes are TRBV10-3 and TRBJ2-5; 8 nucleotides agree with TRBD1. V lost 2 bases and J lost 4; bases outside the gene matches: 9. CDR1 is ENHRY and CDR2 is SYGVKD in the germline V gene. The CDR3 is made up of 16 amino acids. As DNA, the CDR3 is TGTGCCATCAGTGAGGGAAAACAGGGGGGTGGAGAGACCCAGTACTTC. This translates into CAISEGKQGGGETQYF.

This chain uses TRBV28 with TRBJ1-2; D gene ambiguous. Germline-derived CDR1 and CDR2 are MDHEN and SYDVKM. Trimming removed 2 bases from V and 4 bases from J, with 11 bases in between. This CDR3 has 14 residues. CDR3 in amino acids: CASSLGQVSYGYTF. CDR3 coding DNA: TGTGCCAGCAGTTTAGGGCAGGTTTCCTATGGCTACACCTTC.

The chain's CDR3 is CASSRNRSGNTIYF. DNA of the CDR3: TGTGCCAGCAGCCGAAACCGCTCTGGAAACACCATATATTTT. The chain has TRBV6-5 and TRBJ1-3, with D unresolved. CDR3 length equals 14 residues. Per the germline V gene, CDR1 is MNHEY and CDR2 is SVGAGI. Trimming stripped 6 bases from V and 0 bases from J, with 9 bases between.

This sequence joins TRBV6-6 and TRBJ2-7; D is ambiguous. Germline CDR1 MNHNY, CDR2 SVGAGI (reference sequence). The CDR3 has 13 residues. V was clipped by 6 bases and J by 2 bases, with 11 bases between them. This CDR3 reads CASRKGLTYEQYF. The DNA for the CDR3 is TGTGCCAGCAGGAAGGGCCTAACCTACGAGCAGTACTTC.

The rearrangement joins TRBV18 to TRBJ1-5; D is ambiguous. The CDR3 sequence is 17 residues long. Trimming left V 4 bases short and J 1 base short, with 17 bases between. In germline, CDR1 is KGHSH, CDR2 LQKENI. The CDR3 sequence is CASSLHAVFGSNQPQHF. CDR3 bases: TGTGCCAGCTCACTACACGCCGTCTTCGGGAGCAATCAGCCCCAGCATTTT.

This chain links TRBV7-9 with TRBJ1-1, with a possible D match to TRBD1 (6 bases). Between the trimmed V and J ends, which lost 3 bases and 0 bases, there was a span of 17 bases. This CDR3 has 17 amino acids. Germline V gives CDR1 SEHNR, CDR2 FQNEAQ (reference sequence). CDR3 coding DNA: TGTGCCAGCAGCTTCCCTATCGGACAGCAAATGAACACTGAAGCTTTCTTT. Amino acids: CASSFPIGQQMNTEAFF.

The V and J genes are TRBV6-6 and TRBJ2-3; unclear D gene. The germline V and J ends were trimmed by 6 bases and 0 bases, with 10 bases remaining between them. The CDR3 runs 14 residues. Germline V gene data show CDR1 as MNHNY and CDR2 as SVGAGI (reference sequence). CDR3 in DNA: TGTGCCAGCAGACCCCCAATTAGCACAGATACGCAGTATTTT. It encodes CASRPPISTDTQYF.

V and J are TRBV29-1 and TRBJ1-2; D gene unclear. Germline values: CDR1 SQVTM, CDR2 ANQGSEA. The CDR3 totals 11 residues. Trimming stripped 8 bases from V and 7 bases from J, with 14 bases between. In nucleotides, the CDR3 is TGCAGCACCCTTGGACGAAGTGGCTACACCTTC. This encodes CSTLGRSGYTF.

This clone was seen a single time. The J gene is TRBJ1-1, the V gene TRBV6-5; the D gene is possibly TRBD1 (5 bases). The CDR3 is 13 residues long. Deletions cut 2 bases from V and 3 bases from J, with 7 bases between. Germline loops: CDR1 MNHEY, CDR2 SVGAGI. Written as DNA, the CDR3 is TGTGCCAGCAGTTACAGGGACTACACTGAAGCTTTCTTT. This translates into CASSYRDYTEAFF.

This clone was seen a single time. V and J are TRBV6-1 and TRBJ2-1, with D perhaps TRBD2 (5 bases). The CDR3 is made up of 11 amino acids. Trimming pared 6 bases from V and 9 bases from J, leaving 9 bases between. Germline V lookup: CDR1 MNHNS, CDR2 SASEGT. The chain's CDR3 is CASSRGIEQFF. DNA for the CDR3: TGTGCCAGCAGCCGGGGTATTGAGCAGTTCTTC.